This T cell receptor (beta chain) was recorded in a study of cytomegalovirus exposure and HLA in healthy donors. Study-wide background: About 79 million unique TCRs from HLA-typed donors were held in an early data release. Caucasian-associated ancestry cluster membership applied to 75% to 85% of approximately 420 genotyped donors.

A word on this clone: The antigen is unknown.

The CDR3 is 16 amino acids. V lost 5 bases and J lost 4; bases outside the gene matches: 8. From germline, CDR1 is PRHDT and CDR2 FYEKMQ (reference sequence). Whole-study findings and limits: Previous analysis showed most TCR beta V segments were productive about 87% or about 30% of the time. An analysis was carried out later, and it reportedly showed fewer N-insertions in an Asian-associated ancestry cluster than the roughly 670-donor mean.

The PCR used 60 Vbeta and 13 Jbeta primers. TCRdb's copy holds only in-frame clones and misses some; the assay was immunoSEQ multiplex PCR. The sample has about 76,000 clones, 79% seen once. Sample: PBMCs. The sequence was collected from a man aged 25-40 years in good health and CMV-seronegative. This chain connects TRBV13 to TRBJ2-2; TRBD1 matches 9 bases. The CDR3 coding sequence is TGTGCCAGCAGCCAGGGACAGGGTTATAGCACCGGGGAGCTGTTTTTT. Translated, it gives CASSQGQGYSTGELFF.